This T cell receptor (beta chain) emerged from a study of blood T cell repertoires in COVID-19. The CDR3 length is 14 residues. Germline V lookup: CDR1 SNHLY, CDR2 FYNNEI. The V and J ends lost 11 bases and 4 bases respectively, with 20 bases between them. The data were produced by immunoSEQ multiplex PCR, yet TCRdb's version contains in-frame clones alone and is incomplete. The sample holds about 140,000 clones, 65% to 80% seen once. V and J are TRBV2 and TRBJ1-1; D is ambiguous. The sequencing input was peripheral blood. This receptor was taken from a man aged 55 to 70 with acute or convalescent COVID-19. The DNA of the CDR3 is TGTGCCCACAAAGACCCTTTCACGGGCACTGAAGCTTTCTTT. Encoded protein: CAHKDPFTGTEAFF.